Sequencing of this T cell receptor beta chain was carried out in a study of blood T cell repertoires in COVID-19. Study at large: COVID-19 samples collected from the United States, Italy and Spain covered acute and convalescent phases.

In the authors' workflow: From reference gene primer amplification, estimates of nucleated cell counts were derived. Some clones are missing from TCRdb's copy, which holds only in-frame ones; the method was immunoSEQ multiplex PCR. V, J and clone size reflect that table, while D and trimming were determined from the DNA. This table holds around 300,000 clones, 75% to 90% found once. The CDR3 runs to 13 residues. The germline gives CDR1 MNHEY, CDR2 SVGAGI. Trimming removed 0 bases at V and 6 bases at J, with 6 bases between. Sequences were obtained from peripheral blood. This chain joins TRBV6-5 and TRBJ2-1; D gene uncertain. The receptor's source is a woman aged 40 to 50 with acute or convalescent COVID-19. The CDR3 reads CASSYSAVNEQFF. The CDR3 DNA reads TGTGCCAGCAGTTACTCGGCAGTCAATGAGCAGTTCTTC.